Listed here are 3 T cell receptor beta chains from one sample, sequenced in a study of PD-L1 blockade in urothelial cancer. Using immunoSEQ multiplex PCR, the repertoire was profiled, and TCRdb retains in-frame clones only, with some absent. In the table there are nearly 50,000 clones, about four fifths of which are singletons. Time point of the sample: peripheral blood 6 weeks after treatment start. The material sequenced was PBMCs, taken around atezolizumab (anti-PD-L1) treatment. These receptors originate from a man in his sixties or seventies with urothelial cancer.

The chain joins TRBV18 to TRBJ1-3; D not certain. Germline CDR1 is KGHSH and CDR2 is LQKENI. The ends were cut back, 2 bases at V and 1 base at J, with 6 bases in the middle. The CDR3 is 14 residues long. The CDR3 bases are TGTGCCAGCTCACCAGAGAAATCTGGAAACACCATATATTTT. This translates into CASSPEKSGNTIYF.

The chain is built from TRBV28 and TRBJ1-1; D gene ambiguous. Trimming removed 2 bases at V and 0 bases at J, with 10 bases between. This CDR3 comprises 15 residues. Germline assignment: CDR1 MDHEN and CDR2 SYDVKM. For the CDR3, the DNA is TGTGCCAGCAGTTTAGGTGAGTCGGTGAACACTGAAGCTTTCTTT. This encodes CASSLGESVNTEAFF.

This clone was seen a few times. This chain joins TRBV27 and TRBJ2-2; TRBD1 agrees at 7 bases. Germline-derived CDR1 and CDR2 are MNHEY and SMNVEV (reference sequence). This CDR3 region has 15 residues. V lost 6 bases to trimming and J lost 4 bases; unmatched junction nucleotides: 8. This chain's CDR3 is CASRVDRVLTGELFF. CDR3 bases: TGTGCCAGCAGGGTAGACAGGGTCCTCACCGGGGAGCTGTTTTTT.